The text below deals with one T cell receptor beta chain. Its antigen is as yet unknown. TCRdb reanalyzed the PCR reads via MiXCR. This sample has 40,000 to 55,000 clones, with roughly 15% found just once. This specimen comes from a study of metastatic and nonmetastatic thyroid tumors. For the study at large: Across peripheral blood and tumor or nodule tissue samples taken from malignant and benign thyroid patients, the repertoires were compared with one another.

Until they underwent thyroid surgery, no patient had received any treatment. Study-wide results and caveats: For both blood and tumor, malignant thyroid tumors reportedly showed significantly higher TCR beta diversity than benign nodules did.

Sequencing used blood. The receptor was isolated from a female donor with papillary thyroid cancer or a benign thyroid nodule (not recorded which). Some clones in this sample may be carry-over from other donors' samples.

The CDR3 is CASTGQGVFIYGYTF. The CDR3, as DNA: TGTGCCAGCACGGGACAGGGGGTTTTTATCTATGGCTACACCTTC. The V call is TRBV2, the J call TRBJ1-2, with 11 bases fitting TRBD1. Germline trimming cut 7 bases from V and 4 bases from J; bases unmatched to any gene: 8. In germline, CDR1 is SNHLY, CDR2 FYNNEI. CDR3 length: 15 residues.